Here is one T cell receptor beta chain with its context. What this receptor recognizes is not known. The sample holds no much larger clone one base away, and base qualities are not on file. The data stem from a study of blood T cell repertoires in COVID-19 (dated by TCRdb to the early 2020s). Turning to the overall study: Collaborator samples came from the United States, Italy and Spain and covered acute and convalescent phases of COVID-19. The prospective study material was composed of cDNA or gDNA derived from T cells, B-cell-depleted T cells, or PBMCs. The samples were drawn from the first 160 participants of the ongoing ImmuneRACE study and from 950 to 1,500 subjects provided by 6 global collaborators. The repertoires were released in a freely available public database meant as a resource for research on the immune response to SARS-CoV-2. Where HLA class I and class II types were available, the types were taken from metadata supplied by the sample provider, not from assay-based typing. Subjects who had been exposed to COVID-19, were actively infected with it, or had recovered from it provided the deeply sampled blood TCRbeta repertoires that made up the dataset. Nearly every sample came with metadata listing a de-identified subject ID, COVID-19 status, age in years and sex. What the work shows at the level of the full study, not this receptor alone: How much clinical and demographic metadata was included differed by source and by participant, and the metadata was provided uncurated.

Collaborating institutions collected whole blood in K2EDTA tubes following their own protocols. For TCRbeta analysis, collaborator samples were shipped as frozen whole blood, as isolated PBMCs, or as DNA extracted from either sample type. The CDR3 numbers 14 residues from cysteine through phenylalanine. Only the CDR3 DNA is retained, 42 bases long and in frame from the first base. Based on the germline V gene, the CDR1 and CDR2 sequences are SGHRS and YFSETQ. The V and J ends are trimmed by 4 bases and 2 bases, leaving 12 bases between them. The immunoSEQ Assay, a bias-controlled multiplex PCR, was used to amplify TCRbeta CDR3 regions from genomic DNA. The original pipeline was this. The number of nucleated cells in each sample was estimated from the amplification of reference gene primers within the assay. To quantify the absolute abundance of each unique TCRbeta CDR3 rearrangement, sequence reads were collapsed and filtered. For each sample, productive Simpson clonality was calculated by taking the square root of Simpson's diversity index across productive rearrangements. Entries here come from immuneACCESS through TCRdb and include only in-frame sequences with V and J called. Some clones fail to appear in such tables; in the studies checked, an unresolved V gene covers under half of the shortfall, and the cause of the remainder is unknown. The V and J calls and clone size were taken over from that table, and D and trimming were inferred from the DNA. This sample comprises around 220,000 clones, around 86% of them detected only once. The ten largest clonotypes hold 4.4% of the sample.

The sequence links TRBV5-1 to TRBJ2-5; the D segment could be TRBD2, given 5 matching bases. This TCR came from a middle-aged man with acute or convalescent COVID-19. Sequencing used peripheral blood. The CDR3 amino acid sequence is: CASSPTRAQETQYF. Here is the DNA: TGCGCCAGCAGCCCCACGAGGGCACAAGAGACCCAGTACTTC.